A selection of T cell receptor beta chains follows, all from one sample in a study of T-cell memory formation after mild COVID-19. MiXCR was run by TCRdb on the 5' RACE reads, yielding one entry per CDR3 protein. This table holds roughly 150,000 distinct CDR3 sequences, about 14% found once. The sample was PBMCs or a T cell subset sorted from them (not recorded which). The receptor source for this set is an adult woman who had mild COVID-19 (a few samples of this study predate the infection). Cell type and time point are not known. CDR3s include the opening cysteine and the closing phenylalanine or tryptophan. A D gene is named only where the DNA matches it firmly. Some rows have no size entry. The others give once, few or many, or a class for an expanded clone.

clone_size: few; d_call: NA; v_call: TRBV5-1; j_call: TRBJ1-5; cdr3_nt: TGCGCCAGCAGACCTACAGGGCGGCCCCAGCATTTT; cdr3_aa: CASRPTGRPQHF
clone_size: few; d_call: NA; v_call: TRBV4-3; j_call: TRBJ2-7; cdr3_nt: TGCGCCAGCAGCCAAGATAGAGCGCCTCCCTACGAGCAGTACTTC; cdr3_aa: CASSQDRAPPYEQYF
clone_size: few; d_call: NA; v_call: TRBV20-1; j_call: TRBJ2-1; cdr3_nt: TGCAGTGCCCCCCGGGGGAGGTCCTACAATGAGCAGTTCTTC; cdr3_aa: CSAPRGRSYNEQFF
clone_size: few; d_call: TRBD2; v_call: TRBV29-1; j_call: TRBJ2-3; cdr3_nt: TGCAGCGTCCGAGCGGGAGGGGTGACAGATACGCAGTATTTT; cdr3_aa: CSVRAGGVTDTQYF
clone_size: NA; d_call: NA; v_call: TRBV6-5; j_call: TRBJ2-3; cdr3_nt: TGTGCCAGCAGTTCCAGGGAAAGCACAGATACGCAGTATTTT; cdr3_aa: CASSSRESTDTQYF
clone_size: NA; d_call: TRBD1; v_call: TRBV7-2; j_call: TRBJ2-7; cdr3_nt: TGTGCCAGCAGCTTAGTGACAGGGGGTCCCTACGAGCAGTACTTC; cdr3_aa: CASSLVTGGPYEQYF
clone_size: NA; d_call: NA; v_call: TRBV10-3; j_call: TRBJ1-5; cdr3_nt: TGTGCCATCAGTGATGGTGGCTATAATCAGCCCCAGCATTTT; cdr3_aa: CAISDGGYNQPQHF
clone_size: few; d_call: NA; v_call: TRBV7-7; j_call: TRBJ2-7; cdr3_nt: TGTGCCAGCAGCTTAGGTCCAGGGGACTCCTACGAGCAGTACTTC; cdr3_aa: CASSLGPGDSYEQYF
clone_size: NA; d_call: NA; v_call: TRBV11-2; j_call: TRBJ2-3; cdr3_nt: TGTGCCAGCAGCTTACGTGGTGAGGGAGATACGCAGTATTTT; cdr3_aa: CASSLRGEGDTQYF
clone_size: few; d_call: TRBD2; v_call: TRBV20-1; j_call: TRBJ2-1; cdr3_nt: TGCAGCCCCCGAATGGGCGGGAGTTACAATGAGCAGTTCTTC; cdr3_aa: CSPRMGGSYNEQFF
clone_size: NA; d_call: TRBD1; v_call: TRBV7-2; j_call: TRBJ2-5; cdr3_nt: TGTGCCAGCAGCTTAGCACCGGGACAGGGGGCAGAAGAGACCCAGTACTTC; cdr3_aa: CASSLAPGQGAEETQYF
clone_size: few; d_call: NA; v_call: TRBV4-3; j_call: TRBJ2-3; cdr3_nt: TGCGCCAGCAGCCAAGTGGTAGCGTCGGCAGATACGCAGTATTTT; cdr3_aa: CASSQVVASADTQYF
clone_size: NA; d_call: TRBD2; v_call: TRBV9; j_call: TRBJ2-7; cdr3_nt: TGTGCCAGCAGCCCTCCCTATCCCGGACTAGCCGACACCTACGAGCAGTACTTC; cdr3_aa: CASSPPYPGLADTYEQYF
clone_size: NA; d_call: NA; v_call: TRBV19; j_call: TRBJ2-2; cdr3_nt: TGTGCCAGTATTCCATCGGAGGTGGGCACCGGGGAGCTGTTTTTT; cdr3_aa: CASIPSEVGTGELFF
clone_size: few; d_call: TRBD1; v_call: TRBV29-1; j_call: TRBJ1-1; cdr3_nt: TGCAGCGTTTTAAGAGGGGGCTTGGACACTGAAGCTTTCTTT; cdr3_aa: CSVLRGGLDTEAFF
clone_size: few; d_call: NA; v_call: TRBV12-3/TRBV12-4; j_call: TRBJ2-2; cdr3_nt: TGTGCCAGCAGTCCTCCCATGAACACCGGGGAGCTGTTTTTT; cdr3_aa: CASSPPMNTGELFF
clone_size: few; d_call: NA; v_call: TRBV7-9; j_call: TRBJ2-2; cdr3_nt: TGTGCCAGCAGCTTAAGAGGGCCGGAGAACACCGGGGAGCTGTTTTTT; cdr3_aa: CASSLRGPENTGELFF
clone_size: few; d_call: NA; v_call: TRBV6-1; j_call: TRBJ2-6; cdr3_nt: TGTGCCAGCCGGAGGGGTGGCTCTGCGGCCAACGTCCTGACTTTC; cdr3_aa: CASRRGGSAANVLTF
clone_size: NA; d_call: NA; v_call: TRBV11-2; j_call: TRBJ2-1; cdr3_nt: TGTGCCAGCAGCTTCCGGAGGGCCCTGGGCAATGAGCAGTTCTTC; cdr3_aa: CASSFRRALGNEQFF
clone_size: few; d_call: NA; v_call: TRBV18; j_call: TRBJ2-1; cdr3_nt: TGTGCCAGCTCACCACCGGACGGGTACAATGAGCAGTTCTTC; cdr3_aa: CASSPPDGYNEQFF
clone_size: NA; d_call: NA; v_call: TRBV2; j_call: TRBJ2-5; cdr3_nt: TGTGCCAGCATCCGGGACTTCCAAGAGACCCAGTACTTC; cdr3_aa: CASIRDFQETQYF
clone_size: NA; d_call: NA; v_call: TRBV5-1; j_call: TRBJ2-1; cdr3_nt: TGCGCCAGCAGCTTGATCCGCTACAATGAGCAGTTCTTC; cdr3_aa: CASSLIRYNEQFF
clone_size: few; d_call: NA; v_call: TRBV6-2/TRBV6-3; j_call: TRBJ1-1; cdr3_nt: TGTGCCAGCAGTTACGATAGCCGGGCGAACACTGAAGCTTTCTTT; cdr3_aa: CASSYDSRANTEAFF
clone_size: NA; d_call: NA; v_call: TRBV7-5; j_call: TRBJ2-3; cdr3_nt: NA; cdr3_aa: CISVSEASGGGATDTQYF
clone_size: few; d_call: TRBD1; v_call: TRBV20-1; j_call: TRBJ1-5; cdr3_nt: TGCAGTGCTCCCTTTCGGGACAGGGGGCGAGGGAGCAATCAGCCCCAGCATTTT; cdr3_aa: CSAPFRDRGRGSNQPQHF
clone_size: NA; d_call: NA; v_call: TRBV13; j_call: TRBJ2-1; cdr3_nt: TGTGCCAGCAGCTTCCAGTGGGGTGAGCAGTTCTTC; cdr3_aa: CASSFQWGEQFF
clone_size: NA; d_call: TRBD1; v_call: TRBV5-1; j_call: TRBJ1-1; cdr3_nt: TGCGCCAGCAGCGTCGGGACAGGGGGAGGGTTCGACACTGAAGCTTTCTTT; cdr3_aa: CASSVGTGGGFDTEAFF
clone_size: NA; d_call: NA; v_call: TRBV7-9; j_call: TRBJ1-4; cdr3_nt: TGTGCCAGCAGCCCGCCTCACGAAGGGTGGGGTGAAAAACTGTTTTTT; cdr3_aa: CASSPPHEGWGEKLFF
clone_size: NA; d_call: NA; v_call: TRBV20-1; j_call: TRBJ1-5; cdr3_nt: TGCAGTGCTAGAGATCGGTCAGGGGGCAATCAGCCCCAGCATTTT; cdr3_aa: CSARDRSGGNQPQHF
clone_size: many; d_call: NA; v_call: TRBV11-1; j_call: TRBJ2-3; cdr3_nt: TGTGCCAGCAGCCTGGGGGGCTACACAGATACGCAGTATTTT; cdr3_aa: CASSLGGYTDTQYF